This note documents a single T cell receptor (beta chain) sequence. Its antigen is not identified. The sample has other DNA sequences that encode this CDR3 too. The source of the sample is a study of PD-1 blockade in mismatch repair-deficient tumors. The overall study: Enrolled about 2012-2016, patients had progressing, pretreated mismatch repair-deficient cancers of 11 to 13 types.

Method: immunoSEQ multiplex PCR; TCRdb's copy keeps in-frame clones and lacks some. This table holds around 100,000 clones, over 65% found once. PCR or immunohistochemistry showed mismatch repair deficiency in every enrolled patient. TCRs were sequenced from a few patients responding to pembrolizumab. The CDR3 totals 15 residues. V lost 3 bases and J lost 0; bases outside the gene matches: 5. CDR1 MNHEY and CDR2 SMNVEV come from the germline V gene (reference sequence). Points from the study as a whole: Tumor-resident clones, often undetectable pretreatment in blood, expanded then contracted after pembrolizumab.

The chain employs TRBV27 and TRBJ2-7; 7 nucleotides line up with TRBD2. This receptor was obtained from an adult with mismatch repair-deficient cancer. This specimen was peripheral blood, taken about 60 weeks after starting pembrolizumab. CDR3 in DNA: TGTGCCAGCAGTTTCCGCGGCGGGAGCTCCTACGAGCAGTACTTC. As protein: CASSFRGGSSYEQYF.